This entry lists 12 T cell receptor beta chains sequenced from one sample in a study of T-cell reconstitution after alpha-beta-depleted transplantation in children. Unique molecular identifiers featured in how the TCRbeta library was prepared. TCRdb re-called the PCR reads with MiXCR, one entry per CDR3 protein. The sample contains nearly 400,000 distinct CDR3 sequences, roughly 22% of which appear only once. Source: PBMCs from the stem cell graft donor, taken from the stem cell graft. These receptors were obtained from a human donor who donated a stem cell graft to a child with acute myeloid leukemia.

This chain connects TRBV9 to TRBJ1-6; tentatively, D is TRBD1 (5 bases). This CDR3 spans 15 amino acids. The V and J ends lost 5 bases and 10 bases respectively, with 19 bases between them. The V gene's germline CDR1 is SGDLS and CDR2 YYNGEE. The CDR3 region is CASSPSRGVGSPLHF. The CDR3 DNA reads TGTGCCAGCAGTCCATCCCGGGGGGTAGGATCACCCCTCCACTTT.

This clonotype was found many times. The CDR3 DNA sequence: TGCAGTGCTAAATCGCCGGGACTAGCGGGGAGCACAGATACGCAGTATTTT. Protein product: CSAKSPGLAGSTDTQYF. This chain links TRBV20-1 with TRBJ2-3; 13 bases are a match to TRBD2. The CDR3 runs to 17 residues. Trimming at V came to 4 bases and at J to 0 bases, leaving 7 bases not matched to a gene. Germline loops: CDR1 DFQATT, CDR2 SNEGSKA (reference sequence).

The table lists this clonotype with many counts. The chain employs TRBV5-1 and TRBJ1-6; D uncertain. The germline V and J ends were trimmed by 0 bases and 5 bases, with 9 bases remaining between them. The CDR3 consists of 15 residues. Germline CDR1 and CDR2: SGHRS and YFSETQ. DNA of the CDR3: TGCGCCAGCAGCTTGGGAGGGAGTAATAATTCACCCCTCCACTTT. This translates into CASSLGGSNNSPLHF. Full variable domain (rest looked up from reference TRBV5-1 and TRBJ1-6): KAGVTQTPRYLIKTRGQQVTLSCSPISGHRSVSWYQQTPGQGLQFLFEYFSETQRNKGNFPGRFSGRQFSNSRSEMNVSTLELGDSALYLCASSLGGSNNSPLHFGNGTRLTVT.

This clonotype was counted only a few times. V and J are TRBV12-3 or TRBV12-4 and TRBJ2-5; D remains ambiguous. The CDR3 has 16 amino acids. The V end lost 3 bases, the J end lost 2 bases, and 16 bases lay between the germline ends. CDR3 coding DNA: TGTGCCAGCAGTTTGGCACCCCTGCCCCCGCAAGAGACCCAGTACTTC. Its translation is CASSLAPLPPQETQYF.

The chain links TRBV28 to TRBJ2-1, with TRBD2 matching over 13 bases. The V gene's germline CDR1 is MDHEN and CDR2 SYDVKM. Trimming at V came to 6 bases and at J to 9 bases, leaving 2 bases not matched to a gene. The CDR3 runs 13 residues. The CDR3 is CASSGLAGVEQFF. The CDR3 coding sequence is TGTGCCAGCAGCGGACTAGCGGGAGTTGAGCAGTTCTTC.

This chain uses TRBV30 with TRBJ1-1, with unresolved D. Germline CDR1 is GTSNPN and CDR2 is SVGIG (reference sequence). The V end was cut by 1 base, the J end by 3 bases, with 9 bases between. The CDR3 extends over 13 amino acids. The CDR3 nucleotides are TGTGCCTGGAGTGGGGCGGCTGACACTGAAGCTTTCTTT. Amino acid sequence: CAWSGAADTEAFF. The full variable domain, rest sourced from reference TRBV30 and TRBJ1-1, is SQTIHQWPATLVQPVGSPLSLECTVEGTSNPNLYWYRQAAGRGLQLLFYSVGIGQISSEVPQNLSASRPQDRQFILSSKKLLLSDSGFYLCAWSGAADTEAFFGQGTRLTVV.

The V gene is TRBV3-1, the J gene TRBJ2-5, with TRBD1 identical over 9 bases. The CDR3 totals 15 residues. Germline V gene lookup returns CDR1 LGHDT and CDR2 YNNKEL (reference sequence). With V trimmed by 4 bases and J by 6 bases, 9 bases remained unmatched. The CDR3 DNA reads TGTGCCAGCAGCCTCCCCATGACAGGGGGGAAGACCCAGTACTTC. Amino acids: CASSLPMTGGKTQYF.

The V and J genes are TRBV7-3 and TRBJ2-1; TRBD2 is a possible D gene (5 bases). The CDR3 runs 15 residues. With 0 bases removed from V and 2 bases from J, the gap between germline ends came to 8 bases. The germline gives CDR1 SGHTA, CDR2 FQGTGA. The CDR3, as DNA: TGTGCCAGCAGCTTAACCCCAGCGGCCTACAATGAGCAGTTCTTC. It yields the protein CASSLTPAAYNEQFF.

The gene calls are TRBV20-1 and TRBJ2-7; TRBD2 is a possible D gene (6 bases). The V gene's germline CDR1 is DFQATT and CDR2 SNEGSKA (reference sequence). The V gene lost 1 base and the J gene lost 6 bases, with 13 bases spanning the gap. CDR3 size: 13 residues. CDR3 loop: CSARVGGSGEQYF. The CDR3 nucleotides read TGCAGTGCTAGAGTCGGAGGGAGCGGCGAGCAGTACTTC.

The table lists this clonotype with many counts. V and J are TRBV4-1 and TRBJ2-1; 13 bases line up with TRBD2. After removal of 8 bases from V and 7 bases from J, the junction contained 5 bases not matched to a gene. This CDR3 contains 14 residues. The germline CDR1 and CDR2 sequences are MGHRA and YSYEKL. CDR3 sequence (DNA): TGCGCCAGCGGGGGACTAGCGGGAACGAATGAGCAGTTCTTC. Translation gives CASGGLAGTNEQFF.

The CDR3 region is CASRPPWSAAEQYF. The CDR3 DNA reads as TGTGCCAGCAGACCCCCGTGGTCAGCGGCCGAGCAGTACTTC. The chain links TRBV12-3 or TRBV12-4 to TRBJ2-7; D is perhaps TRBD2 (5 bases). CDR3 length: 14 residues. V was clipped by 6 bases and J by 6 bases, with 18 bases between them.

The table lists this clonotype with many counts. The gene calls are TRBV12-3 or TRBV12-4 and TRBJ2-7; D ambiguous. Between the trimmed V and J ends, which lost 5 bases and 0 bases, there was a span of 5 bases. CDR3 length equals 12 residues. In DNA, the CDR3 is TGTGCCAGCAGTAAGAGCTCCTACGAGCAGTACTTC. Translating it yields CASSKSSYEQYF.